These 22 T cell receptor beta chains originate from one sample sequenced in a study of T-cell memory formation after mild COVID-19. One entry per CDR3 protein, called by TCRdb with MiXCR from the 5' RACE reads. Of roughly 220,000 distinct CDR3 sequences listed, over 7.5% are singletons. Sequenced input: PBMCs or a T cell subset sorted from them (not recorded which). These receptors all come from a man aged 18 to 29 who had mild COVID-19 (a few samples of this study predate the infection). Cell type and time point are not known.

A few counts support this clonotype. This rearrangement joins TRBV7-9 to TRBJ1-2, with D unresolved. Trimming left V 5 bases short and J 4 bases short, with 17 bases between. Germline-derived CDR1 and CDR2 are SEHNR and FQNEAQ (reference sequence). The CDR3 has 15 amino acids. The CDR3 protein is CASSLPSDGGYGYTF. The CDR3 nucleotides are TGTGCCAGCAGCCTGCCCTCGGACGGCGGCTATGGCTACACCTTC.

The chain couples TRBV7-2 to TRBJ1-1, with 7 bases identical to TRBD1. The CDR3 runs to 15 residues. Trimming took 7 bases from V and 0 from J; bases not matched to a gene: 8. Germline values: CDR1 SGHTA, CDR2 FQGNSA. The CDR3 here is CASTPLTGLNTEAFF. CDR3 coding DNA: TGTGCCAGCACACCCTTGACAGGGCTGAACACTGAAGCTTTCTTT.

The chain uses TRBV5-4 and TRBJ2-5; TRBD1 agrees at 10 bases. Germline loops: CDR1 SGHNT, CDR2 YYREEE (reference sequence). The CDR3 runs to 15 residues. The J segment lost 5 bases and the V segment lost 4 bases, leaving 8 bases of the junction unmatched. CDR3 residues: CASSLRQGAGETQYF. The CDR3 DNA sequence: TGTGCCAGCAGCCTTCGACAGGGGGCAGGGGAGACCCAGTACTTC.

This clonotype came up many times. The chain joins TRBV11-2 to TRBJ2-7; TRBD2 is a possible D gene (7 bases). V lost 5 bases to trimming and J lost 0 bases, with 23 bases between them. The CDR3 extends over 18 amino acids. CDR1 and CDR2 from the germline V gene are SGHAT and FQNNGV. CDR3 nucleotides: TGTGCCAGCAGCCCCGCGTGGGGGGGGCCCACTAGCTCCTACGAGCAGTACTTC. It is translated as CASSPAWGGPTSSYEQYF.

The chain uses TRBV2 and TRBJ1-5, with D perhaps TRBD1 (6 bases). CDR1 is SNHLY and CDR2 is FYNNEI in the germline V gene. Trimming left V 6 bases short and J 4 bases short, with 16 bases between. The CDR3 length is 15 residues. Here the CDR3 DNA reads TGTGCCAGCAGGGGGGGGCTAGGGGAGAATCAGCCCCAGCATTTT. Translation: CASRGGLGENQPQHF.

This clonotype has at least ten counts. CDR3 in DNA: TGTGCCAGCAGCTTTTGGTCTTGGACACCGGACGGGGACGAGCAGTACTTC. Translation: CASSFWSWTPDGDEQYF. The rearrangement uses TRBV5-6 and TRBJ2-7; possibly TRBD1 or TRBD2 for D (5 bases each). This CDR3 has 17 amino acids. CDR1 and CDR2 (germline): SGHDT, YYEEEE. The ends were cut back, 2 bases at V and 5 bases at J, with 23 bases in the middle.

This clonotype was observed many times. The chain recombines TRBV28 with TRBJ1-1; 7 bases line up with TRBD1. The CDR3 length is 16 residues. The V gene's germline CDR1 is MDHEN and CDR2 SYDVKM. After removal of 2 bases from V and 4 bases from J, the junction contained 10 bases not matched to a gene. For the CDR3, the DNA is TGTGCCAGCAGTTTAGCTCCAACCTACAGGGGCACTGAAGCTTTCTTT. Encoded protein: CASSLAPTYRGTEAFF.

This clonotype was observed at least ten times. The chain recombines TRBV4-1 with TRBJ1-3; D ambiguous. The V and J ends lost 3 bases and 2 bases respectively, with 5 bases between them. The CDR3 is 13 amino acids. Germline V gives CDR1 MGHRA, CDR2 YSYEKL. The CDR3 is CASSHQAGNTIYF. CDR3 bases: TGCGCCAGCAGCCACCAGGCTGGAAACACCATATATTTT.

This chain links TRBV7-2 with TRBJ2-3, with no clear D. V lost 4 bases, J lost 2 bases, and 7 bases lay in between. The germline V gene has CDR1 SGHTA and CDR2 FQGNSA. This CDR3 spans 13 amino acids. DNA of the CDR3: TGTGCCAGCAGCTGGCGGTACACAGATACGCAGTATTTT. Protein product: CASSWRYTDTQYF.

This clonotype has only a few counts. The CDR3 reads CSAGTGVYTEAFF. The CDR3 bases are TGCAGTGCAGGGACAGGGGTGTACACTGAAGCTTTCTTT. The chain links TRBV20-1 to TRBJ1-1; 10 bases agree with TRBD1. CDR3 length equals 13 residues. V trimming: 6 bases; J trimming: 3 bases; junction bases outside the gene matches: 4. The germline V gene encodes CDR1 DFQATT and CDR2 SNEGSKA (reference sequence).

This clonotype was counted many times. The CDR3, as DNA: TGCAGTGCCGGGGCGCAGACAGACCTCGAGCAGTACGTC. It specifies CSAGAQTDLEQYV. The gene calls are TRBV20-1 and TRBJ2-7; either TRBD1 or TRBD2 may supply D (5 bases each). Germline CDR1 DFQATT, CDR2 SNEGSKA (reference sequence). V lost 6 bases to trimming and J lost 6 bases, with 18 bases between them. The CDR3 has 13 amino acids.

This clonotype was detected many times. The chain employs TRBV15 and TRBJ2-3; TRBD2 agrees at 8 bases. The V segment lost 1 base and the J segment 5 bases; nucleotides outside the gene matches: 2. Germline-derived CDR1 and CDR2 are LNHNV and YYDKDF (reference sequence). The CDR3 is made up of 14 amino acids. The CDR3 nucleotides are TGTGCCACCAGCAGAGTTGCGGGAGGAGATACGCAGTATTTT. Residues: CATSRVAGGDTQYF.

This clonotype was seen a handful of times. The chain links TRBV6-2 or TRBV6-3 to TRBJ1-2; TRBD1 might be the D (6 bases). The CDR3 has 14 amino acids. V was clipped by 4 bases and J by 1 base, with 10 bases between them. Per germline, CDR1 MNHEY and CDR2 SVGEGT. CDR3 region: CASSSTGLNYGYTF. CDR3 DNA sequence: TGTGCCAGCAGTTCCACAGGGCTTAACTATGGCTACACCTTC.

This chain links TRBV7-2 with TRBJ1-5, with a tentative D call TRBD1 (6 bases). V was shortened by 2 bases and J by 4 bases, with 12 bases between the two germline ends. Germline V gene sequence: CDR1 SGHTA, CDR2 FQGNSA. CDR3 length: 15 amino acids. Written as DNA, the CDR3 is TGTGCCAGCAGCTTACAGGGGCGCCAAAATCAGCCCCAGCATTTT. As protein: CASSLQGRQNQPQHF.

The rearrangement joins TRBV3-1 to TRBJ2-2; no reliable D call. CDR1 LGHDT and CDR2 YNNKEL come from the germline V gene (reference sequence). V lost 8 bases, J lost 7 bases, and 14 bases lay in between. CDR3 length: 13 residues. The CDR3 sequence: CASGAQWDGELFF. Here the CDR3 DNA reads TGTGCCAGCGGAGCCCAGTGGGACGGGGAGCTGTTTTTT.

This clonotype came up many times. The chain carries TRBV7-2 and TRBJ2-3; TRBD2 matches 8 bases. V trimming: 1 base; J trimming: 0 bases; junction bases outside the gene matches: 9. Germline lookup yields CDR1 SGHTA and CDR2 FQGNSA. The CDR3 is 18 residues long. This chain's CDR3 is CASSLGSSPSGSTDTQYF. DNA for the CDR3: TGTGCCAGCAGCTTAGGCTCTTCGCCTAGCGGGAGCACAGATACGCAGTATTTT.

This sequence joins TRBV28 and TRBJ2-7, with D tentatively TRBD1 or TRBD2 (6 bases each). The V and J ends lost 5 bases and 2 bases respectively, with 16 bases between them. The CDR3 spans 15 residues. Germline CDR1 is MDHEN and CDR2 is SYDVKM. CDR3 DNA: TGTGCCAGCAGTCCCCGGGGGACATCCACCTACGAGCAGTACGTC. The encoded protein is CASSPRGTSTYEQYV.

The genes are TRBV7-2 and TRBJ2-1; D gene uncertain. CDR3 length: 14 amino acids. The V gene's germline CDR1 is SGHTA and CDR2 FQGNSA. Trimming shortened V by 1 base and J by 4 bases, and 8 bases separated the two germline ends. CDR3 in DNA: TGTGCCAGCAGCTTAGGACCAGCGTACAATGAGCAGTTCTTC. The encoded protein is CASSLGPAYNEQFF.

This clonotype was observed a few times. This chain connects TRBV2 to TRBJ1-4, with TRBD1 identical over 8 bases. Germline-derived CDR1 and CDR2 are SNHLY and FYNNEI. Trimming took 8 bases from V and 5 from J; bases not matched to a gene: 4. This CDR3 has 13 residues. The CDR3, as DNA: TGTGCCAGCGTGGGACAGGCCAATGAAAAACTGTTTTTT. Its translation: CASVGQANEKLFF.

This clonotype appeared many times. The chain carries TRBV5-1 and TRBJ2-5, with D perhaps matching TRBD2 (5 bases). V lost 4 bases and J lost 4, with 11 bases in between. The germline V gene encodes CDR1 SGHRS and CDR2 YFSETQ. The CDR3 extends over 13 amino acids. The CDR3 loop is CASSPVEVETQYF. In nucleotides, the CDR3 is TGCGCCAGCAGCCCCGTGGAGGTAGAGACCCAGTACTTC.

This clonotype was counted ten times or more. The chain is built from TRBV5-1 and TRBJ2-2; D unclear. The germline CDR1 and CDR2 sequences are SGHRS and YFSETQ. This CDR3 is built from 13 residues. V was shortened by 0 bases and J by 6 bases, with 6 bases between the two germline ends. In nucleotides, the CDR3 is TGCGCCAGCAGCTTGGTGGCGCCCGGGGAGCTGTTTTTT. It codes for CASSLVAPGELFF.

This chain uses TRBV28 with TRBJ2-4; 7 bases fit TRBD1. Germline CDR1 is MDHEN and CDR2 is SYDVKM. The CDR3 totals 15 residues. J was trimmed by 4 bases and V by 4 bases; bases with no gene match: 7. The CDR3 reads CASSYPGTEKNIQYF. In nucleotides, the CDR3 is TGTGCCAGCAGTTACCCCGGGACAGAGAAAAACATTCAGTACTTC.